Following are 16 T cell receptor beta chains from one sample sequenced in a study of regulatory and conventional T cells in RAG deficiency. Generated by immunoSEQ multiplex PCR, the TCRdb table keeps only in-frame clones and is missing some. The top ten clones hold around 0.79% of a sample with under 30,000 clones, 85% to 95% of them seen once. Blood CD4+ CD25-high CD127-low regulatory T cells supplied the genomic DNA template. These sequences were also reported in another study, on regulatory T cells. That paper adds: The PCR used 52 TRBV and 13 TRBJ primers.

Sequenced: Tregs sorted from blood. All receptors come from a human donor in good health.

CDR3 sequence (DNA): TGCGCCAGCAGCTTTAGCGGGGGAAAAGAGACCCAGTACTTC. This encodes CASSFSGGKETQYF. This chain joins TRBV5-1 and TRBJ2-5; 9 positions match TRBD2. The CDR3 extends over 14 amino acids. Germline lookup yields CDR1 SGHRS and CDR2 YFSETQ. Trimming removed 2 bases from V and 3 bases from J; junction bases left unmatched: 2.

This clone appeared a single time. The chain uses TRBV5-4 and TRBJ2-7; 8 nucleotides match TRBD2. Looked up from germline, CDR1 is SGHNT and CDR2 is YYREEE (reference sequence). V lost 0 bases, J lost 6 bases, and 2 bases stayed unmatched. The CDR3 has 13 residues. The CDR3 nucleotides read TGTGCCAGCAGCTTGGATCGGGAGGGCGAGCAGTACTTC. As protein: CASSLDREGEQYF.

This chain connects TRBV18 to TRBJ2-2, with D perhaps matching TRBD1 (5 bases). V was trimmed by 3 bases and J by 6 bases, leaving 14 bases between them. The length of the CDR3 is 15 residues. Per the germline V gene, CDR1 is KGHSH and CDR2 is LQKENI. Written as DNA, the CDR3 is TGTGCCAGCTCACCCACGGACATTTCGGCCGGGGAGCTGTTTTTT. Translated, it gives CASSPTDISAGELFF.

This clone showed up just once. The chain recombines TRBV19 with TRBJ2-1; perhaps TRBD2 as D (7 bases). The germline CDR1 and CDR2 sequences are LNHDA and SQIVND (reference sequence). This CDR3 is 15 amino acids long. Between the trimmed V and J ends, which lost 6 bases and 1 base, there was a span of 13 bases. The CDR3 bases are TGTGCCAGTAGAGGGGGAGGGGCATCCTACAATGAGCAGTTCTTC. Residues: CASRGGGASYNEQFF.

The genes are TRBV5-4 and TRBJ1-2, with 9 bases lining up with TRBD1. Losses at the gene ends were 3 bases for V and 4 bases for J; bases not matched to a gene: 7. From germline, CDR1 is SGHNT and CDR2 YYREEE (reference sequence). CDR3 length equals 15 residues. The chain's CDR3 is CASSSPQGAFYGYTF. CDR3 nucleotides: TGTGCCAGCAGCTCACCACAGGGGGCGTTCTATGGCTACACCTTC.

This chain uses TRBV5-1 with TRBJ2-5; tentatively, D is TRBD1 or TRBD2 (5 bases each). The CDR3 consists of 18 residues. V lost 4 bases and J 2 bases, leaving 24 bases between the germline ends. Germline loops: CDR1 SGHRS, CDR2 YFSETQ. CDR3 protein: CASSTGRLPSSGQETQYF. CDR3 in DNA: TGCGCCAGCAGCACGGGACGGCTACCGAGCTCGGGACAAGAGACCCAGTACTTC.

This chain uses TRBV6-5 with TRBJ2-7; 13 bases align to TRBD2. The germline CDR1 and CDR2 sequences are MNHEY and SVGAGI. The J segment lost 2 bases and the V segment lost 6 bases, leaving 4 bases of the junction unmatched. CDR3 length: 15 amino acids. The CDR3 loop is CASRRLAGGAYEQYF. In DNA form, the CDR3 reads TGTGCCAGCAGACGACTAGCGGGGGGCGCCTACGAGCAGTACTTC.

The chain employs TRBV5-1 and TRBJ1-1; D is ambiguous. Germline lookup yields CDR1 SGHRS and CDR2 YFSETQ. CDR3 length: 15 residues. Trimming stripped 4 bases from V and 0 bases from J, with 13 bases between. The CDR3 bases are TGCGCCAGCAGCCCCCAGGAGGCCTTGAACACTGAAGCTTTCTTT. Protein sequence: CASSPQEALNTEAFF.

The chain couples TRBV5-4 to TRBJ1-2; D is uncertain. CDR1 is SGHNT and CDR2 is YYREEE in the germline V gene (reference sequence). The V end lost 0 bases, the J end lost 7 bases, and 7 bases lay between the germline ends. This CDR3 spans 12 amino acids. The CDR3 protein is CASSLALSGYTF. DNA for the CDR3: TGTGCCAGCAGCTTGGCCCTGAGTGGCTACACCTTC.

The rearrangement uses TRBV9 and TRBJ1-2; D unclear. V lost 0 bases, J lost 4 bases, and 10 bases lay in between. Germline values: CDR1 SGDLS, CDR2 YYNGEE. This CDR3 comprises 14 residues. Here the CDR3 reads CASSVGQQSYGYTF. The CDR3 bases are TGTGCCAGCAGCGTAGGCCAGCAAAGCTATGGCTACACCTTC.

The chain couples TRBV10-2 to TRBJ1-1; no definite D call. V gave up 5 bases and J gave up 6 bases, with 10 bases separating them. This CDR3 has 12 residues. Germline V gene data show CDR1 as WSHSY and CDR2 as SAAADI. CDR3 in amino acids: CASSWIFSEAFF. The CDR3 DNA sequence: TGCGCCAGCAGTTGGATTTTCTCTGAAGCTTTCTTT.

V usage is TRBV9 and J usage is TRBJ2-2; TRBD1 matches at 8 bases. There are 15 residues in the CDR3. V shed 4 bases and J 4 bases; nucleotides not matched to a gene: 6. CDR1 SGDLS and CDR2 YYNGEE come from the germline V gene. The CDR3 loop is CASSPGTGFTGELFF. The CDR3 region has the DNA TGTGCCAGCAGCCCCGGGACAGGCTTCACCGGGGAGCTGTTTTTT. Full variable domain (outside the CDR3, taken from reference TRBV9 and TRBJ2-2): DSGVTQTPKHLITATGQRVTLRCSPRSGDLSVYWYQQSLDQGLQFLIQYYNGEERAKGNILERFSAQQFPDLHSELNLSSLELGDSALYFCASSPGTGFTGELFFGEGSRLTVL.

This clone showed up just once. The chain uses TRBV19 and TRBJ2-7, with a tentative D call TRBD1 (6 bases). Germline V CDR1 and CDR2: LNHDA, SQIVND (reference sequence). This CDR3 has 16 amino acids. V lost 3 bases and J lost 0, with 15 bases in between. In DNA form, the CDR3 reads TGTGCCAGTAGTATTGTTTACAGGGAGAGCTCCTACGAGCAGTACTTC. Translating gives CASSIVYRESSYEQYF. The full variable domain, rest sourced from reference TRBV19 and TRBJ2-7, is DGGITQSPKYLFRKEGQNVTLSCEQNLNHDAMYWYRQDPGQGLRLIYYSQIVNDFQKGDIAEGYSVSREKKESFPLTVTSAQKNPTAFYLCASSIVYRESSYEQYFGPGTRLTVT.

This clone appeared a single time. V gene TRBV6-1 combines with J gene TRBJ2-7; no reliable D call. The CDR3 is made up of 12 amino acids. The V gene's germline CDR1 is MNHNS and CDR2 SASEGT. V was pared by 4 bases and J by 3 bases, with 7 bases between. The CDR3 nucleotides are TGTGCCAGCAGTGCATGGGGCTACGAGCAGTACTTC. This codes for CASSAWGYEQYF.

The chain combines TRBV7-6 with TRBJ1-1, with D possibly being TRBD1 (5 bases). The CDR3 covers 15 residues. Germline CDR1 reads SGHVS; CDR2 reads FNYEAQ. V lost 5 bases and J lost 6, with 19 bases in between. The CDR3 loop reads CASSAPGVRGAEAFF. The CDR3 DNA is TGTGCCAGCAGCGCGCCGGGGGTAAGGGGCGCTGAAGCTTTCTTT.

This CDR3 reads CASSPFRSRNTEAFF. The CDR3 DNA follows: TGTGCCAGCAGCCCATTTAGGAGCCGGAACACTGAAGCTTTCTTT. The rearrangement uses TRBV11-2 and TRBJ1-1; D remains ambiguous. Germline V gives CDR1 SGHAT, CDR2 FQNNGV. The CDR3 covers 15 residues. Trimming took 5 bases from V and 1 from J, leaving 14 bases between them.